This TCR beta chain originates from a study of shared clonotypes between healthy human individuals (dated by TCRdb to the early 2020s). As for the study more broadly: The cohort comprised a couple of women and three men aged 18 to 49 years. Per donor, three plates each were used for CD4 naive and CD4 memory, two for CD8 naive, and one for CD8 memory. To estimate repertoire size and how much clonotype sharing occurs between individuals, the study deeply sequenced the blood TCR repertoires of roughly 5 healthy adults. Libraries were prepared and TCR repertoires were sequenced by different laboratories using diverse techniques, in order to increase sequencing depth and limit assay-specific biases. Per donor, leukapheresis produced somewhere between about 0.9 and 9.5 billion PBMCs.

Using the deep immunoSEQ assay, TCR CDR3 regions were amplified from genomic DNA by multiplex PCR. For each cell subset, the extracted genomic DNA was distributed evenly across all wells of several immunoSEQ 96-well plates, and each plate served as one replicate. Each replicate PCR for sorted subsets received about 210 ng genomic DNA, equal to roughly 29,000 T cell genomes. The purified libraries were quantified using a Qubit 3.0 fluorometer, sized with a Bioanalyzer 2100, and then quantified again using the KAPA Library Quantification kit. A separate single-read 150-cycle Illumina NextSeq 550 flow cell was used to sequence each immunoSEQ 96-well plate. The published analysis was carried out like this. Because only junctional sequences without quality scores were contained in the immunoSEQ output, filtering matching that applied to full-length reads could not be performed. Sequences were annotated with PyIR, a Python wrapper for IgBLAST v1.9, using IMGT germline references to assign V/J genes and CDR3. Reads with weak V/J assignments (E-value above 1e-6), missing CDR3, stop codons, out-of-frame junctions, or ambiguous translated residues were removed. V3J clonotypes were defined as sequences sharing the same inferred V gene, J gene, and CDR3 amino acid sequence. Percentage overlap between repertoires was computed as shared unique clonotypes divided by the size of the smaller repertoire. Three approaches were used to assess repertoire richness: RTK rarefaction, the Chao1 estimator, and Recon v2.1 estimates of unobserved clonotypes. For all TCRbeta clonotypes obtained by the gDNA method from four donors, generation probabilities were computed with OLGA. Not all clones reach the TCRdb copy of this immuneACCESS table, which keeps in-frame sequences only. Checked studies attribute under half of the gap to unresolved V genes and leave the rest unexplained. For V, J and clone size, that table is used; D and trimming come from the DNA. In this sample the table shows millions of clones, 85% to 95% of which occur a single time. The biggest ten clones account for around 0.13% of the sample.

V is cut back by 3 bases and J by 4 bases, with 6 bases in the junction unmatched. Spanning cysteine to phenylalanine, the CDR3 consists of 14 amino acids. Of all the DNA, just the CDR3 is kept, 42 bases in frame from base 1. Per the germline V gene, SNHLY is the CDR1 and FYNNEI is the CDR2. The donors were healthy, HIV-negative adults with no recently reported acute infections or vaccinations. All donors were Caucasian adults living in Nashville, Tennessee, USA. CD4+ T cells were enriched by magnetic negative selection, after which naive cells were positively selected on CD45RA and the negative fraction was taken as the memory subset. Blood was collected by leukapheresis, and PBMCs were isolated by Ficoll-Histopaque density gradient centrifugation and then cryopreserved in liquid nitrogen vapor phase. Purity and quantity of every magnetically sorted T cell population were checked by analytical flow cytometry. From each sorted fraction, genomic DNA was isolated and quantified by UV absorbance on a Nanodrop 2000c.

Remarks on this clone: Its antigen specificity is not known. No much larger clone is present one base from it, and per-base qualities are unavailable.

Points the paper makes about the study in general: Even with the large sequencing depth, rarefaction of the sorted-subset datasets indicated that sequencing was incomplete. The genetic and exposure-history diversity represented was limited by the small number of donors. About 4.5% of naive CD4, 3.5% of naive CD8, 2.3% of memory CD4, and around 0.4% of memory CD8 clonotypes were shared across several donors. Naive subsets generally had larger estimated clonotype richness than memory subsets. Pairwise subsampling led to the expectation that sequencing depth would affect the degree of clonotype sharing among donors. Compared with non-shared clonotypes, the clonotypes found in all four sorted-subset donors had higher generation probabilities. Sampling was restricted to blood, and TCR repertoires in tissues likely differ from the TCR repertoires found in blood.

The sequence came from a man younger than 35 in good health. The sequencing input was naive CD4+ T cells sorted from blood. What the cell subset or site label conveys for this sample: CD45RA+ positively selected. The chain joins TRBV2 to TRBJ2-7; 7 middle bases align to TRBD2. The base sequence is TGTGCCAGCAGTGACAAGCGGGGTTGGTACGAGCAGTACTTC. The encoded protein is CASSDKRGWYEQYF.